This T cell receptor beta chain was recorded in a study of control samples from healthy donors and cancer patients. J was trimmed by 0 bases and V by 5 bases; bases with no gene match: 7. This CDR3 has 15 residues. Germline CDR1 reads MNHEY; CDR2 reads SVGAGI. The assay was immunoSEQ multiplex PCR, and TCRdb's table has in-frame clones only and misses some. The sample includes 24,000 or so clones, around 85% of them seen just once. This clonotype was sampled from a man aged 60 to 69 with head and neck cancer. This chain uses TRBV6-5 with TRBJ2-7; TRBD2 agrees at 7 bases. Sequencing was performed on PBMCs. CDR3 nucleotides: TGTGCCAGCAGTCCTACTAGCGCGGCCTCCTACGAGCAGTACTTC. Encoded protein: CASSPTSAASYEQYF.